Listed below are T cell receptor beta chains from one sample, sequenced in a study of blood T cells in healthy people across ages. TCRdb reprocessed the 5' RACE reads with MiXCR, giving one entry per CDR3 protein. The data show about 640,000 distinct CDR3 sequences, with under 70% seen just once and about two fifths held by the top ten. Material: blood. The source of these receptors is a man in his sixties in good health. Each CDR3 is given with its conserved first and last residue. The D gene is left open where the match is weak. A clone size is listed for some rows: how often the clone was seen (once, few, many), or a class if it is expanded.

size,D,V,J,DNA,CDR3
once,NA,TRBV6-1,TRBJ1-1,TGTGCCAGCAGCGCTGAGGGAGGCACTGAAGCTTTCTTT,CASSAEGGTEAFF
NA,TRBD2,TRBV12-3/TRBV12-4,TRBJ2-7,TGTGCCAGCAGCATAGCGGGGGGAGAGTACGAGCAGTACTTC,CASSIAGGEYEQYF
few,NA,TRBV2,TRBJ1-2,TGTGCCAGCAGTGAGCGAGGGTGGGGCTACACCTTC,CASSERGWGYTF
NA,TRBD1,TRBV11-2,TRBJ2-7,TGTGCCAGCAGCCTTGAAGGGACAGGGCCCTACGAGCAGTACTTC,CASSLEGTGPYEQYF
NA,NA,TRBV7-8,TRBJ2-2,TGTGCCAGCAGCGTACAGCCCATGAACACCGGGGAGCTGTTTTTT,CASSVQPMNTGELFF
NA,NA,TRBV20-1,TRBJ2-5,TGCAGTGCTAGCTCCGAGGCGGAGACCCAGTACTTC,CSASSEAETQYF
once,TRBD2,TRBV7-8,TRBJ2-5,TGTGCCAGCAGCCAAGGATCTAGCGGGGGGGGAGAGACCCAGTACTTC,CASSQGSSGGGETQYF
NA,NA,TRBV20-1,TRBJ2-1,TGCAGTGAAAGGATAGTCAATGAGCAGTTCTTC,CSERIVNEQFF
few,NA,TRBV18,TRBJ2-1,TGTGCCAGCTCACCACGGGGCAGGGACAATGAGCAGTTCTTC,CASSPRGRDNEQFF
NA,NA,TRBV5-6,TRBJ1-2,TGTGCCAGCAGCTCGGTTCGGATTGACTATGGCTACACCTTC,CASSSVRIDYGYTF
NA,NA,TRBV21-1,TRBJ1-2,TGTGCCAGCAGCAAAGAGGGCAGGGAGGTGGGTGGCTACACCTTC,CASSKEGREVGGYTF
NA,NA,TRBV5-1,TRBJ2-3,TGCGCCAGCAGCTCGGACAGTCAACTTGAAGGGACAGATACGCAGTATTTT,CASSSDSQLEGTDTQYF
NA,TRBD1,TRBV12-3/TRBV12-4,TRBJ1-2,TGTGCCAGCACACCCGGGACAGGGAGTGGCTACACCTTC,CASTPGTGSGYTF
few,NA,TRBV7-8,TRBJ1-4,TGTGCCAGCAGTCGGACGGGTGAAAAACTGTTTTTT,CASSRTGEKLFF
NA,TRBD2,TRBV6-5,TRBJ2-7,TGTGCCAGCAGTTTCGCGGGGGTTACCTACAATGAGCAGTACTTC,CASSFAGVTYNEQYF
NA,NA,TRBV2,TRBJ2-5,TGTGCCAGCAGTGTGGGGGGGCTGGCGGTTCAAGAGACCCAGTACTTC,CASSVGGLAVQETQYF
NA,NA,TRBV11-2,TRBJ2-7,TGTGCCAGCAGCTTAGATCAGGGCAGGTACTACGAGCAGTACTTC,CASSLDQGRYYEQYF
NA,NA,TRBV6-2/TRBV6-3,TRBJ1-1,TGTGCCAGCAGTTACAGGCAGGGTACGGCAACTGGCACTGAAGCTTTCTTT,CASSYRQGTATGTEAFF
NA,TRBD1,TRBV29-1,TRBJ2-5,TGCAGCGTGCAGGGGACAGGGGGCGAAGAGACCCAGTACTTC,CSVQGTGGEETQYF
NA,TRBD1,TRBV18,TRBJ1-1,TGTGCCAGCTCACAGGCCACAGGGGGGAACACTGAAGCTTTCTTT,CASSQATGGNTEAFF
NA,NA,TRBV6-4,TRBJ1-1,TGTGCCAGCAGTGACTCTAGTGGGGTGGTGAACACTGAAGCTTTCTTT,CASSDSSGVVNTEAFF
NA,NA,TRBV5-1,TRBJ2-5,TGCGCCAGCAGCTTGCACCCAGCGGAAGAGACCCAGTACTTC,CASSLHPAEETQYF
few,NA,TRBV10-3,TRBJ2-7,TGTGCCATCAGTGAGCAGGGCAGCGTATCCTACGAGCAGTACTTC,CAISEQGSVSYEQYF
few,TRBD2,TRBV29-1,TRBJ2-5,TGCAGCGTTGCCGAACTAGCGGTCCGGGAGACCCAGTACTTC,CSVAELAVRETQYF
few,NA,TRBV7-9,TRBJ2-1,TGTGCCAGCAGCCCTAGAGAGACGGACAATGAGCAGTTCTTC,CASSPRETDNEQFF
NA,NA,TRBV5-1,TRBJ2-7,TGCGCCAGCAGCTTGGCCAGGGAGGAGCAGTACTTC,CASSLAREEQYF
few,TRBD2,TRBV6-6,TRBJ2-7,TGTGCCAGCAGTCATAGCGGGGGGGCTTACGAGCAGTACTTC,CASSHSGGAYEQYF
few,TRBD2,TRBV12-3/TRBV12-4,TRBJ2-7,TGTGCCAGCATGGGACTAGCGGGGGAAAGCTCCTACGAGCAGTACTTC,CASMGLAGESSYEQYF
NA,TRBD1,TRBV6-1,TRBJ1-1,TGTGCCAGCAACCCGAGACAGGGGCGGCAGGGTGAAGCTTTCTTT,CASNPRQGRQGEAFF
NA,TRBD2,TRBV4-2,TRBJ2-7,TGTGCCAGCAGCCAAGATGCCGATGCGCGGGGGAGCTCCTACGAGCAGTACTTC,CASSQDADARGSSYEQYF
NA,NA,TRBV6-1,TRBJ1-1,TGTGCCAGCAGTGAAGCCGCGGACTCCTTAGCTTTCTTT,CASSEAADSLAFF
few,TRBD1,TRBV6-6,TRBJ2-7,TGTGCCAGCAGTTTGAGACAGGGGACGGTCGAGCAGTACTTC,CASSLRQGTVEQYF
NA,NA,TRBV10-3,TRBJ2-2,TGTGCCATCTGGAACAGCCTGGACACCGGGGAGCTGTTTTTT,CAIWNSLDTGELFF
NA,TRBD2,TRBV24-1,TRBJ2-7,TGTGCCACCAGTTGTCCCCCCTCGAATAGCGGGGGGTCCTACGAGCAGTACTTC,CATSCPPSNSGGSYEQYF
few,TRBD2,TRBV7-2,TRBJ2-7,TGTGCCAGCAGTCTAGCGGGGGGATCCTACAATGAGCAGTACTTC,CASSLAGGSYNEQYF
NA,NA,TRBV9,TRBJ2-3,TGTGCCAGCAGCGACGATAGCCGGCGAGATACGCAGTATTTT,CASSDDSRRDTQYF
NA,TRBD1,TRBV14,TRBJ1-6,TGTGCCAGCAGCCCCAGGACAGGGGCATATAATTCACCCCTCCACTTT,CASSPRTGAYNSPLHF
NA,NA,TRBV18,TRBJ1-2,TGTGCCAGCTCACCAGAGACCTGGGCGGGGAGTGGCTACACCTTC,CASSPETWAGSGYTF
NA,TRBD2,TRBV4-2,TRBJ2-5,TGTGCCAGCAGCCGCTTCACTAGCGGGGGCCAAGAGACCCAGTACTTC,CASSRFTSGGQETQYF
few,TRBD1,TRBV6-2/TRBV6-3,TRBJ2-5,TGTGCCAGCAGTTCCACACGACAGGGCGGAGAGACCCAGTACTTC,CASSSTRQGGETQYF
NA,TRBD1,TRBV28,TRBJ1-2,TGTGCCAGCATGGTGACAGGGGGGATTGGCTACACCTTC,CASMVTGGIGYTF
NA,TRBD2,TRBV20-1,TRBJ2-1,TGCAGTGCTAGAGATAGCGGGGGGATAAATGAGCAGTTCTTC,CSARDSGGINEQFF
NA,TRBD1,TRBV24-1,TRBJ2-3,TGTGCCACCGGGACAGGTTCCCCTGCTGGCACAGATACGCAGTATTTT,CATGTGSPAGTDTQYF
NA,NA,TRBV5-1,TRBJ1-2,TGCGCCAGCAGCCCTCGGACAATGAAGGTCGATGGCTACACCTTC,CASSPRTMKVDGYTF
many,TRBD2,TRBV5-1,TRBJ2-7,TGTGCCAGCAGCTTAGATGGGGGGGCCTACGAGCAGTACTTC,CASSLDGGAYEQYF
many,NA,TRBV5-1,TRBJ2-3,TGTGCCAGCAGCCTCCGCACAGATACGCAGTATTTT,CASSLRTDTQYF